This TCR beta chain was captured by sequencing in a study of read filtering for tumor transcriptome and immune sequencing. For the study at large: TCR-mapped reads were about 3.5 to 11 million with IR-seq versus roughly 75 to 1,400 with RNA-seq.

This clonotype was observed many times. The CDR3 is made up of 14 amino acids. Germline V gene lookup returns CDR1 SQVTM and CDR2 ANQGSEA. From approximately 400 ng of RNA, a library with molecular barcoded alpha/delta and beta/gamma adaptors was made. TCRdb processed the reads anew with MiXCR; each CDR3 protein has one entry. The repertoire holds 94,000 or so distinct CDR3 sequences, roughly an eighth seen once, with more than 12% in the top ten. V usage is TRBV29-1 and J usage is TRBJ2-3, with D perhaps matching TRBD2 (6 bases). Sequencing was carried out using a population of CD138-negative cells sorted from bone marrow. The TCR comes from a donor at least 40 years old with multiple myeloma. The CDR3 here is CARSAAGPEDTQYF. The DNA for the CDR3 is TGCGCCCGCTCGGCGGCGGGGCCCGAGGATACGCAGTATTTT.